The sequence of this T cell receptor beta chain was determined in a study of T cell repertoires in cytomegalovirus infection. In TCRdb, the reads were re-called with MiXCR into one record per CDR3 protein. The table shows 300,000 to 450,000 distinct CDR3 sequences, with around 18% occurring only once. This CDR3 spans 15 amino acids. Germline CDR1 is MNHEY and CDR2 is SMNVEV (reference sequence). The V gene end was trimmed by 5 bases and the J gene end by 5 bases; junction bases not matched to a gene: 9. This clonotype was counted a few times. Material: PBMCs. The sequence was obtained from a human donor in good health (CMV status not recorded). Some clones in this sample may be carry-over from other donors' samples. This sequence joins TRBV27 and TRBJ2-5, with 9 bases aligning to TRBD1. Written as DNA, the CDR3 is TGTGCCAGCAGTCGAAAGCGACAGGGGGGGGAGACCCAGTACTTC. The encoded protein is CASSRKRQGGETQYF.